A single sample gave rise to the 25 T cell receptor beta chains below, sequenced in a study of read filtering for tumor transcriptome and immune sequencing. The library was built from roughly 400 ng RNA with molecular barcoded adaptors for alpha/delta and beta/gamma chains. Each CDR3 protein is one row after TCRdb ran MiXCR on the reads. The sample has about 130,000 distinct CDR3 sequences, approximately 13% seen once. Material for sequencing was a population of CD138-negative cells sorted from bone marrow. All receptors come from a donor at least 40 years old with multiple myeloma.

The sample holds many counts of this clonotype. The V and J genes are TRBV30 and TRBJ2-1, with TRBD2 as a possible D gene (6 bases). CDR3 length: 14 residues. The ends were cut back, 4 bases at V and 5 bases at J, with 15 bases in the middle. Germline-derived CDR1 and CDR2 are GTSNPN and SVGIG (reference sequence). The CDR3 DNA is TGTGCCTGGAACCTCGGGACTTCCAACAATGAGCAGTTCTTC. This codes for CAWNLGTSNNEQFF.

The sample holds many counts of this clonotype. The chain couples TRBV29-1 to TRBJ2-1; TRBD2 agrees at 14 bases. V trimming: 7 bases; J trimming: 6 bases; junction bases outside the gene matches: 5. CDR1 and CDR2 from the germline V gene are SQVTM and ANQGSEA. The CDR3 covers 14 residues. CDR3 residues: CSAKGTSGSNEQFF. CDR3 in DNA: TGCAGCGCCAAAGGGACTAGCGGGAGCAATGAGCAGTTCTTC.

This clonotype was observed many times. The chain couples TRBV7-2 to TRBJ2-1, with 11 bases identical to TRBD2. J was trimmed by 5 bases and V by 1 base; bases with no gene match: 7. Per the germline V gene, CDR1 is SGHTA and CDR2 is FQGNSA. The CDR3 is made up of 17 amino acids. As DNA, the CDR3 is TGTGCCAGCAGCTTAGTGAGAGCTAGCGGGGGGAACAATGAGCAGTTCTTC. Its protein product is CASSLVRASGGNNEQFF.

This clonotype was recorded a few times. The chain carries TRBV19 and TRBJ1-6; D may be TRBD1 (5 bases). From germline, CDR1 is LNHDA and CDR2 SQIVND (reference sequence). The CDR3 is 14 amino acids. V was cut by 3 bases and J by 9 bases, with 12 bases left in between. The DNA for the CDR3 is TGTGCCAGTAGTATCGGGCAGGGAGGTTCACCCCTCCACTTT. Protein sequence: CASSIGQGGSPLHF.

This clonotype was found many times. This sequence joins TRBV29-1 and TRBJ2-5, with D tentatively TRBD1 (5 bases). Per the germline V gene, CDR1 is SQVTM and CDR2 is ANQGSEA. The ends were cut back, 4 bases at V and 7 bases at J, with 19 bases in the middle. The CDR3 spans 14 residues. CDR3 nucleotides: TGCAGCGTTGGCGGCTTCAGGGTATCGGGGACCCAGTACTTC. This codes for CSVGGFRVSGTQYF.

Concerning this clonotype: Possible read error: a much larger clone is one base away. This sequence joins TRBV11-2 and TRBJ2-5; the D is unclear. Trimming left V 2 bases short and J 4 bases short, with 11 bases between. Germline values: CDR1 SGHAT, CDR2 FQNNGV. There are 14 residues in the CDR3. The CDR3 region has the DNA TGTGCCAGCAGCTTACAAGGAAAGCGAGAGACCCAGTACTTC. Its protein product is CASSLQGKRETQYF.

This clonotype has just a few counts. The chain has TRBV20-1 and TRBJ2-2; D might be TRBD2 (6 bases). CDR1 is DFQATT and CDR2 is SNEGSKA in the germline V gene (reference sequence). This CDR3 is 12 amino acids long. With 1 base removed from V and 6 bases from J, the gap between germline ends came to 6 bases. For the CDR3, the DNA is TGCAGTGCTAGAGCGGGGGCCGGGGAGCTGTTTTTT. Protein product: CSARAGAGELFF.

This clonotype occurred many times. The chain combines TRBV5-6 with TRBJ1-1; the D gene is possibly TRBD1 (6 bases). Germline V lookup: CDR1 SGHDT, CDR2 YYEEEE. The length of the CDR3 is 13 residues. V lost 8 bases and J 6 bases, leaving 17 bases between the germline ends. CDR3: CASTTYRASEAFF. The CDR3 DNA reads as TGTGCCAGTACTACTTACAGGGCCTCTGAAGCTTTCTTT.

About this clonotype: A much larger clonotype is one base distant, so this may be a read error. The genes are TRBV5-1 and TRBJ2-5; 9 bases are a match to TRBD1. The CDR3 is made up of 14 amino acids. The germline V gene encodes CDR1 SGHRS and CDR2 YFSETQ. The CDR3 sequence: CASNPATGGETLYF. CDR3 bases: TGCGCCAGCAACCCAGCGACAGGGGGGGAGACCCTGTACTTC.

With respect to this clonotype: A much larger clone is a single base away; this may be a read error. The chain couples TRBV3-1 to TRBJ1-1; D is ambiguous. The germline gives CDR1 LGHDT, CDR2 YNNKEL (reference sequence). This CDR3 region has 13 residues. This CDR3 is CASSQEGWTDAFF. Written as DNA, the CDR3 is TGTGCCAGCAGCCAAGAGGGGTGGACTGATGCTTTCTTT.

This clonotype was recorded many times. This chain uses TRBV28 with TRBJ2-1; 11 bases are a match to TRBD2. This CDR3 comprises 16 residues. Germline V gives CDR1 MDHEN, CDR2 SYDVKM. V lost 6 bases and J lost 4; bases outside the gene matches: 8. The CDR3 reads CASRKAPSGRYNEQFF. The CDR3 DNA is TGTGCCAGCAGAAAGGCCCCTAGCGGGAGGTACAATGAGCAGTTCTTC. The full variable domain, its missing parts supplied by reference TRBV28 and TRBJ2-1, is DVKVTQSSRYLVKRTGEKVFLECVQDMDHENMFWYRQDPGLGLRLIYFSYDVKMKEKGDIPEGYSVSREKKERFSLILESASTNQTSMYLCASRKAPSGRYNEQFFGPGTRLTVL.

This clonotype showed up many times. The chain combines TRBV20-1 with TRBJ1-1; 7 bases map to TRBD1. J was trimmed by 8 bases and V by 6 bases; bases with no gene match: 15. This CDR3 comprises 14 residues. CDR1 is DFQATT and CDR2 is SNEGSKA in the germline V gene (reference sequence). CDR3 coding DNA: TGCAGTGCCAAGATGTTGACAGGGCGAACAGAAGCTTTCTTT. Translating gives CSAKMLTGRTEAFF.

This clonotype was seen ten or more times. J is TRBJ1-3 and V is TRBV6-6; D ambiguous. From germline, CDR1 is MNHNY and CDR2 SVGAGI (reference sequence). The ends were cut back, 6 bases at V and 0 bases at J, with 9 bases in the middle. The CDR3 is 14 residues long. CDR3 sequence: CASREATSGNTIYF. DNA for the CDR3: TGTGCCAGCAGGGAGGCGACCTCTGGAAACACCATATATTTT.

This clonotype has at least ten counts. The V gene is TRBV11-2, the J gene TRBJ1-1, with D hard to call. CDR1 is SGHAT, CDR2 FQNNGV, per germline. The CDR3 extends over 13 amino acids. V was shortened by 5 bases and J by 2 bases, with 9 bases between the two germline ends. In DNA form, the CDR3 reads TGTGCCAGCAGCCCCCGTTTTAACACTGAAGCTTTCTTT. Its protein is CASSPRFNTEAFF. Filled out from reference TRBV11-2 and TRBJ1-1, the complete variable domain reads EAGVAQSPRYKIIEKRQSVAFWCNPISGHATLYWYQQILGQGPKLLIQFQNNGVVDDSQLPKDRFSAERLKGVDSTLKIQPAKLEDSAVYLCASSPRFNTEAFFGQGTRLTVV.

This clonotype was observed many times. This chain joins TRBV5-6 and TRBJ1-5; a weak D match, TRBD1 (5 bases). Germline-derived CDR1 and CDR2 are SGHDT and YYEEEE. V lost 4 bases and J lost 3, with 8 bases in between. The CDR3 is 13 amino acids. The CDR3 bases are TGTGCCAGCAGCGCGGGACTCAATCAGCCCCAGCATTTT. Amino acids: CASSAGLNQPQHF.

The sample holds many counts of this clonotype. The chain has TRBV5-1 and TRBJ2-1; 11 nucleotides align to TRBD2. There are 16 residues in the CDR3. Germline lookup yields CDR1 SGHRS and CDR2 YFSETQ. V shed 3 bases and J 7 bases; nucleotides not matched to a gene: 9. DNA for the CDR3: TGCGCCAGCAGCTCACCCACTAGCGGGAGATTGAATGAGCAGTTCTTC. Translated: CASSSPTSGRLNEQFF. The full variable domain, its missing parts supplied by reference TRBV5-1 and TRBJ2-1, is KAGVTQTPRYLIKTRGQQVTLSCSPISGHRSVSWYQQTPGQGLQFLFEYFSETQRNKGNFPGRFSGRQFSNSRSEMNVSTLELGDSALYLCASSSPTSGRLNEQFFGPGTRLTVL.

The genes are TRBV7-3 and TRBJ2-7; D perhaps matches TRBD1 (7 bases). The CDR3 is made up of 15 amino acids. The ends were cut back, 4 bases at V and 2 bases at J, with 15 bases in the middle. Per the germline V gene, CDR1 is SGHTA and CDR2 is FQGTGA. CDR3 bases: TGTGCCAGCAGCTCGCAGGGGGGCTCAGCCTACGAGCAGTACTTC. Residues: CASSSQGGSAYEQYF.

This clonotype was found many times. Written as DNA, the CDR3 is TGCGCCAGCAGCCCCACGGCCGGGGAGCTGTTTTTT. Amino acids: CASSPTAGELFF. The chain joins TRBV5-1 to TRBJ2-2, with D hard to call. Trimming removed 4 bases from V and 6 bases from J, with 7 bases in between. CDR1 and CDR2 from the germline V gene are SGHRS and YFSETQ. The CDR3 is 12 residues long.

This clonotype was seen repeatedly, ten times or more. The chain recombines TRBV5-1 with TRBJ2-1; no clear D. V lost 0 bases, J lost 10 bases, and 17 bases lay in between. The CDR3 loop spans 15 amino acids. CDR1 and CDR2 from the germline V gene are SGHRS and YFSETQ. DNA of the CDR3: TGCGCCAGCAGCTTGGTTTCAGGATTCGAAGGGGAGCAGTTCTTC. Its protein is CASSLVSGFEGEQFF.

Comments on this clonotype: The germline gene is not matched at one end of the junction; a read error may be the cause. V gene TRBV7-9 combines with J gene TRBJ2-1; no definite D call. From germline, CDR1 is SEHNR and CDR2 FQNEAQ (reference sequence). The CDR3 is 13 amino acids. CDR3 sequence: CASLGNSSNEQFF. The CDR3 coding sequence is TGTGCCAGCCTTGGTAACTCCTCCAATGAGCAGTTCTTC.

The J gene is TRBJ2-3, the V gene TRBV20-1; D call uncertain. The CDR3 has 14 amino acids. Trimming cost V 5 bases and J 3 bases, with 15 bases left between them. CDR1 and CDR2 from the germline V gene are DFQATT and SNEGSKA (reference sequence). The CDR3 is CSAGSAGRTDTQYF. CDR3 bases: TGCAGTGCTGGATCGGCAGGCAGGACAGATACGCAGTATTTT.

The J gene is TRBJ2-5, the V gene TRBV7-6; a possible D gene is TRBD1 (6 bases). Germline CDR1 SGHVS, CDR2 FNYEAQ. This CDR3 is built from 13 residues. Trimming removed 5 bases at V and 1 base at J, with 8 bases between. In DNA form, the CDR3 reads TGTGCCAGCAGCAGGGACATCCAAGAGACCCAGTACTTC. Translated, it gives CASSRDIQETQYF.

This clonotype has only one observation. A much larger clone sits a single nucleotide away, making a read error possible. The V call is TRBV7-9, the J call TRBJ1-5, with TRBD1 identical over 7 bases. The CDR3 contains 14 residues. Germline loops: CDR1 SEHNR, CDR2 FQNEAQ (reference sequence). After removal of 8 bases from V and 0 bases from J, the junction contained 4 bases not matched to a gene. CDR3 coding DNA: TGTGCCAGCGGCAGGGGGGGTAGCAATCAGCCCCAGCATTTT. It is translated as CASGRGGSNQPQHF.

This clonotype occurred a few times. It differs at one base from a far larger clone, so likely a read error. The chain links TRBV11-3 to TRBJ1-1; D is unclear. CDR3 length equals 13 residues. V lost 1 base to trimming and J lost 1 base, with 4 bases between them. Germline V gives CDR1 SGHNT, CDR2 YENEEA. The chain's CDR3 is CASSLGENTEAFF. Here the CDR3 DNA reads TGTGCCAGCAGCTTAGGAGAGAACACTGAAGCTTTCTTT.

This clonotype occurred many times. The V and J genes are TRBV19 and TRBJ2-1; the match to TRBD2 covers 9 bases. The junction had 8 bases not matched to a gene; V was cut back by 5 bases and J by 6 bases. CDR3 length: 15 residues. CDR1 is LNHDA and CDR2 is SQIVND in the germline V gene (reference sequence). CDR3: CASSRSGTSPNEQFF. CDR3 DNA: TGTGCCAGTAGTCGCTCCGGGACTAGCCCCAATGAGCAGTTCTTC.